This T cell receptor beta chain was found in a study of cytotoxic CD8 clonotypes in ibrutinib-treated CLL. The CDR3 extends over 17 amino acids. The V gene's germline CDR1 is SGHRS and CDR2 YFSETQ. V was clipped by 4 bases and J by 3 bases; unmatched bases: 16. As for this clone: Its cognate antigen is unknown.

Notes on the study in general: The study found baseline clonality above age-matched healthy donors, tracking circulating CD8+ T-cell counts.

This table comes from immunoSEQ multiplex PCR, and its TCRdb copy is limited to in-frame clones, with some not included. The table records some 290,000 clones, just under 80% of them present only once. The rearrangement links TRBV5-1 to TRBJ2-7; 7 positions agree with TRBD1. This clonotype was sampled from a human donor with chronic lymphocytic leukemia. Sequenced here: PBMCs, sampled before ibrutinib treatment. CDR3 in DNA: TGCGCCAGCAGCCTATACCCTCCCGGGACAGCCGACTACGAGCAGTACTTC. This translates into CASSLYPPGTADYEQYF.